This T cell receptor beta chain was observed in a study of T cell repertoires in cytomegalovirus infection. This clonotype was picked up a small number of times. Antigen specificity is unknown. TCRdb itself ran the reads through MiXCR, one entry per CDR3 protein. The table has some 500,000 distinct CDR3 sequences, around 30% seen once; the top ten hold 17%. V was trimmed by 3 bases and J by 3 bases, leaving 9 bases between them. This CDR3 comprises 13 residues. CDR1 is SGHTA, CDR2 FQGNSA, per germline. This TCR came from a human donor in good health (CMV status not recorded). Some clones in this sample may be carry-over from other donors' samples. J is TRBJ2-7 and V is TRBV7-2, with D unclear. The sequencing used cultured PBMCs, collected from culture after CMV antigen stimulation. CDR3 sequence: CASSFEDFYEQYF. The CDR3 nucleotides read TGTGCCAGCAGCTTTGAAGACTTCTACGAGCAGTACTTC.